This TCR beta chain was sequenced for a study of T cells in Graves' hyperthyroidism and ophthalmopathy. This clonotype was seen ten or more times. Germline CDR1 is SGHAT and CDR2 is FQNNGV. Deletions cut 5 bases from V and 5 bases from J, with 18 bases between. The CDR3 length is 15 residues. Amplification yielded TCR beta CDR3 regions, with RNA transcripts as the source. The HTBI primer set was used in a first-round RT-PCR of the TCR CDR3. MiXCR, applied by TCRdb to the multiplex PCR reads, yields one record per CDR3 protein. This table holds a few hundred thousand distinct CDR3 sequences, roughly 14% found once.

The TCR originated in a woman between 35 and 50 years old with Graves' hyperthyroidism that later progressed to Graves' ophthalmopathy. This rearrangement joins TRBV11-2 to TRBJ1-1; a weak D match, TRBD1 (6 bases). Sample: blood. The CDR3 spells CASSPLQGGRTEAFF. The CDR3 region has the DNA TGTGCCAGCAGCCCGTTACAGGGAGGTCGTACTGAAGCTTTCTTT.